These 28 T cell receptor beta chains came from one sample sequenced in a study of cytomegalovirus exposure and HLA in healthy donors (dated by TCRdb to the late 2010s). The library was obtained by the immunoSEQ multiplex PCR assay. As stored in TCRdb, this immuneACCESS dataset retains in-frame rearrangements with V and J assigned. A fraction of the clones does not appear; measured against another copy, unresolved V genes explain less than half of the discrepancy, and the remainder lacks a known reason. Recorded for this sample are fewer than 350,000 clones; roughly 90% of them occurred a single time. In total, the top ten clones hold over 0.85% of the sample. The specimen was PBMCs. All receptors derive from a woman younger than 30 in good health and CMV-seronegative.

The rearrangement uses TRBV7-2 and TRBJ2-7; 8 nucleotides agree with TRBD1. CDR1 SGHTA and CDR2 FQGNSA come from the germline V gene. The CDR3 loop spans 15 amino acids. Unmatched junction bases numbered 7, after V lost 4 bases and J lost 2 bases. CDR3: CASSSRGDRPYEQYF. The CDR3 nucleotides are TGTGCCAGCAGCTCAAGGGGGGACAGGCCCTACGAGCAGTACTTC.

This rearrangement joins TRBV27 to TRBJ2-2, with D perhaps TRBD1 (6 bases). The CDR3 spans 15 residues. Trimming cost V 3 bases and J 5 bases, with 13 bases left between them. Germline V gene sequence: CDR1 MNHEY, CDR2 SMNVEV (reference sequence). CDR3 residues: CASSFEGVGTGELFF. The CDR3 nucleotides are TGTGCCAGCAGTTTTGAGGGGGTAGGGACCGGGGAGCTGTTTTTT.

The chain carries TRBV28 and TRBJ2-7, with 9 bases matching TRBD2. The V and J ends lost 10 bases and 12 bases, in that order; junction bases with no gene match: 19. The germline V gene encodes CDR1 MDHEN and CDR2 SYDVKM. CDR3 length equals 14 residues. The CDR3 DNA reads TGTGCCACTCCTAGCGGGATAGGGGCGGGTATGCGGTACTTC. Its translation is CATPSGIGAGMRYF.

This chain joins TRBV18 and TRBJ1-1, with D maybe TRBD1 (6 bases). V lost 6 bases, J lost 10 bases, and 18 bases lay in between. The germline V gene has CDR1 KGHSH and CDR2 LQKENI. The CDR3 is made up of 13 amino acids. The CDR3 DNA is TGTGCCAGCTCGCTTCTCGACAGGATAGGAGCTTTCTTT. This gives the protein CASSLLDRIGAFF.

This clone has only one observation. The rearrangement links TRBV2 to TRBJ2-7; tentative D call: TRBD2 (6 bases). V lost 7 bases and J 0 bases, leaving 13 bases between the germline ends. Per the germline V gene, CDR1 is SNHLY and CDR2 is FYNNEI. This CDR3 comprises 14 residues. This chain's CDR3 is CASTGTSSSYEQYF. The DNA of the CDR3 is TGTGCCAGCACCGGGACTTCGAGCTCCTACGAGCAGTACTTC.

The gene calls are TRBV14 and TRBJ2-3, with 7 bases lining up with TRBD1. CDR3 length equals 13 residues. Trimming removed 5 bases from V and 5 bases from J; junction bases left unmatched: 4. Germline V gene data show CDR1 as SGHDN and CDR2 as FVKESK. The DNA of the CDR3 is TGTGCCAGCAGCTTAAACAGGGGAGATACGCAGTATTTT. Its protein product is CASSLNRGDTQYF. The whole variable domain, filled in from reference TRBV14 and TRBJ2-3, reads EAGVTQFPSHSVIEKGQTVTLRCDPISGHDNLYWYRRVMGKEIKFLLHFVKESKQDESGMPNNRFLAERTGGTYSTLKVQPAELEDSGVYFCASSLNRGDTQYFGPGTRLTVL.

The chain links TRBV30 to TRBJ2-7; D uncertain. The CDR3 is 11 residues long. The germline V and J ends were trimmed by 4 bases and 2 bases, with 6 bases remaining between them. The germline CDR1 and CDR2 sequences are GTSNPN and SVGIG (reference sequence). The CDR3 DNA follows: TGTGCCTGGACTACCACCTACGAGCAGTACTTC. It translates to CAWTTTYEQYF.

The chain combines TRBV18 with TRBJ1-3, with 7 bases identical to TRBD1. The CDR3 runs to 14 residues. Per germline, CDR1 KGHSH and CDR2 LQKENI. V trimming: 4 bases; J trimming: 2 bases; junction bases outside the gene matches: 2. The CDR3 nucleotides are TGTGCCAGCTCACATGACAGGGCTGGAAACACCATATATTTT. Amino acid sequence: CASSHDRAGNTIYF.

The chain employs TRBV25-1 and TRBJ2-1; the D gene is possibly TRBD1 (6 bases). Germline V gene data show CDR1 as MGHDK and CDR2 as SYGVNS. Trimming shortened V by 8 bases and J by 8 bases, and 22 bases separated the two germline ends. This CDR3 region has 15 residues. The CDR3 loop reads CASPHPGQFRDEQFF. The DNA of the CDR3 is TGTGCCAGCCCTCATCCCGGACAGTTTAGGGATGAGCAGTTCTTC.

The chain couples TRBV5-6 to TRBJ2-7; 7 bases align to TRBD2. The CDR3 totals 13 residues. CDR1 is SGHDT and CDR2 is YYEEEE in the germline V gene. V lost 4 bases to trimming and J lost 3 bases; unmatched junction nucleotides: 4. DNA of the CDR3: TGTGCCAGCAGCATCGGGACTATCTACGAGCAGTACTTC. It is translated as CASSIGTIYEQYF.

V is TRBV27 and J is TRBJ1-2, with TRBD1 identical over 8 bases. The J segment lost 0 bases and the V segment lost 6 bases, leaving 9 bases of the junction unmatched. The CDR3 totals 16 residues. Per the germline V gene, CDR1 is MNHEY and CDR2 is SMNVEV (reference sequence). The CDR3 DNA sequence: TGTGCCAGCAGACCTTCAGGGGGCAGGACTAACTATGGCTACACCTTC. It specifies CASRPSGGRTNYGYTF.

The chain combines TRBV7-8 with TRBJ2-1, with D perhaps matching TRBD2 (6 bases). The V and J ends lost 4 bases and 4 bases respectively, with 17 bases between them. Per germline, CDR1 SGHVS and CDR2 FQNEAQ. The CDR3 spans 16 residues. The CDR3 here is CASSSLRELAYNEQFF. The CDR3, as DNA: TGTGCCAGCAGCTCGCTAAGGGAACTAGCTTACAATGAGCAGTTCTTC. The whole variable domain, filled in from reference TRBV7-8 and TRBJ2-1, reads GAGVSQSPRYKVAKRGQDVALRCDPISGHVSLFWYQQALGQGPEFLTYFQNEAQLDKSGLPSDRFFAERPEGSVSTLKIQRTQQEDSAVYLCASSSLRELAYNEQFFGPGTRLTVL.

The rearrangement uses TRBV4-3 and TRBJ1-1; unclear D gene. The CDR3 runs 13 residues. The germline V gene encodes CDR1 LGHNA and CDR2 YSLEER. V lost 4 bases and J 4 bases, leaving 10 bases between the germline ends. The CDR3 protein is CASSRRGSTEAFF. The CDR3 nucleotides read TGCGCCAGCAGCCGGCGGGGTTCCACTGAAGCTTTCTTT.

This clone has a handful of counts. This chain links TRBV19 with TRBJ1-6, with 7 bases matching TRBD1. The V segment lost 11 bases and the J segment 7 bases; nucleotides outside the gene matches: 11. Germline CDR1 reads LNHDA; CDR2 reads SQIVND (reference sequence). The CDR3 spans 14 residues. CDR3 sequence reads: CASTRGQPNSPLHF. The CDR3 DNA sequence: TGTGCCTCAACCCGGGGACAGCCCAATTCACCCCTCCACTTT.

This rearrangement joins TRBV11-3 to TRBJ2-2, with D possibly matching TRBD2 (5 bases). The CDR3 is 14 amino acids. CDR1 is SGHNT and CDR2 is YENEEA in the germline V gene. Trimming pared 5 bases from V and 5 bases from J, leaving 12 bases between. The CDR3 sequence is CASSARTETGELFF. The CDR3 DNA follows: TGTGCCAGCAGCGCTCGGACTGAAACCGGGGAGCTGTTTTTT.

This sequence joins TRBV28 and TRBJ1-1; D unresolved. V gave up 7 bases and J gave up 0 bases, with 9 bases separating them. The germline V gene encodes CDR1 MDHEN and CDR2 SYDVKM. This CDR3 region has 13 residues. The CDR3 protein is CASIPGMNTEAFF. The CDR3 coding sequence is TGTGCCAGCATTCCAGGTATGAACACTGAAGCTTTCTTT.

This chain connects TRBV9 to TRBJ1-1; 8 positions agree with TRBD1. CDR3 length: 15 residues. Germline trimming cut 0 bases from V and 5 bases from J; bases unmatched to any gene: 6. The germline V gene has CDR1 SGDLS and CDR2 YYNGEE. The CDR3 loop reads CASSVDNRGGTEAFF. The CDR3 DNA is TGTGCCAGCAGCGTAGATAACAGGGGGGGAACTGAAGCTTTCTTT.

The chain recombines TRBV30 with TRBJ2-4, with D tentatively TRBD2 (5 bases). The CDR3 runs to 13 residues. Germline CDR1 reads GTSNPN; CDR2 reads SVGIG (reference sequence). Trimming removed 5 bases at V and 0 bases at J, with 8 bases between. CDR3 nucleotide sequence: TGTGCCTGGGAAGCGGTAGCCAAAAACATTCAGTACTTC. Encoded protein: CAWEAVAKNIQYF. Using reference TRBV30 and TRBJ2-4 for the parts outside the CDR3, the full variable domain is SQTIHQWPATLVQPVGSPLSLECTVEGTSNPNLYWYRQAAGRGLQLLFYSVGIGQISSEVPQNLSASRPQDRQFILSSKKLLLSDSGFYLCAWEAVAKNIQYFGAGTRLSVL.

The chain combines TRBV19 with TRBJ2-7; TRBD1 aligns across 8 bases. The V and J ends lost 7 bases and 5 bases, in that order; junction bases with no gene match: 13. The CDR3 totals 15 residues. From germline, CDR1 is LNHDA and CDR2 SQIVND (reference sequence). The CDR3 loop is CASTGTGRGGNEQYF. In DNA form, the CDR3 reads TGTGCCAGTACTGGGACAGGCCGAGGGGGGAACGAGCAGTACTTC. Full variable domain (missing parts from reference TRBV19 and TRBJ2-7): DGGITQSPKYLFRKEGQNVTLSCEQNLNHDAMYWYRQDPGQGLRLIYYSQIVNDFQKGDIAEGYSVSREKKESFPLTVTSAQKNPTAFYLCASTGTGRGGNEQYFGPGTRLTVT.

V usage is TRBV30 and J usage is TRBJ2-1; D call uncertain. Trimming removed 0 bases at V and 5 bases at J, with 17 bases between. The germline CDR1 and CDR2 sequences are GTSNPN and SVGIG (reference sequence). This CDR3 has 16 amino acids. The CDR3 DNA sequence: TGTGCCTGGAGTGTACTTGGAGCAATCCTCAACAATGAGCAGTTCTTC. This sequence encodes CAWSVLGAILNNEQFF.

This clone was seen just once. The rearrangement joins TRBV9 to TRBJ2-3; 9 nucleotides agree with TRBD2. V lost 3 bases, J lost 3 bases, and 5 bases stayed unmatched. The CDR3 spans 15 residues. The germline CDR1 and CDR2 sequences are SGDLS and YYNGEE. CDR3 sequence (DNA): TGTGCCAGCAGCGGCGGGGGGGGAAGTACAGATACGCAGTATTTT. It translates to CASSGGGGSTDTQYF.

V gene TRBV28 combines with J gene TRBJ1-5; the D is unclear. Looked up from germline, CDR1 is MDHEN and CDR2 is SYDVKM. The CDR3 is 15 amino acids. The V end lost 5 bases, the J end lost 6 bases, and 17 bases lay between the germline ends. CDR3 sequence reads: CASSPLGERGQPQHF. In DNA, the CDR3 is TGTGCCAGCAGTCCCCTGGGAGAGAGAGGTCAGCCCCAGCATTTT.

This clone was observed a handful of times. The rearrangement uses TRBV6-1 and TRBJ2-1; D perhaps matches TRBD1 (6 bases). This CDR3 has 13 residues. V gave up 8 bases and J gave up 5 bases, with 13 bases separating them. Germline CDR1 MNHNS, CDR2 SASEGT. The CDR3 loop reads CASLDRSHNEQFF. The CDR3 bases are TGTGCCAGCTTAGACAGGTCCCACAATGAGCAGTTCTTC.

The sample holds one count of this clone. J is TRBJ2-5 and V is TRBV9, with D possibly TRBD1 on 6 matching bases. CDR3 length: 14 amino acids. V was clipped by 2 bases and J by 7 bases, with 15 bases between them. Germline V lookup: CDR1 SGDLS, CDR2 YYNGEE. CDR3 loop: CASSVSQGLGTQYF. CDR3 nucleotides: TGTGCCAGCAGCGTTAGCCAGGGGCTGGGGACCCAGTACTTC.

The chain carries TRBV27 and TRBJ2-4; no clear D gene. V shed 8 bases and J shed 0 bases, with 14 bases lying between them. Germline V lookup: CDR1 MNHEY, CDR2 SMNVEV (reference sequence). This CDR3 is 15 amino acids long. The CDR3 DNA follows: TGTGCCAGCCGACCATTGACAATAGCCAAAAACATTCAGTACTTC. Its translation is CASRPLTIAKNIQYF.

This clone was counted once. The chain has TRBV28 and TRBJ2-5; a weak D match, TRBD1 (6 bases). V was cut by 3 bases and J by 5 bases, with 16 bases left in between. This CDR3 has 15 amino acids. CDR1 is MDHEN and CDR2 is SYDVKM in the germline V gene. This chain's CDR3 is CASSLGLGGTETQYF. The CDR3 bases are TGTGCCAGCAGTTTGGGCCTTGGGGGCACTGAGACCCAGTACTTC.

This chain uses TRBV10-1 with TRBJ2-2; perhaps TRBD1 as D (10 bases). Trimming removed 6 bases at V and 6 bases at J, with 17 bases between. This CDR3 has 15 residues. Germline-derived CDR1 and CDR2 are WNHNN and SYGVQD (reference sequence). CDR3 nucleotide sequence: TGCGCCAGCAGCCCTAGCGGGACAGGGGCCGGGGAGCTGTTTTTT. Protein: CASSPSGTGAGELFF.

With regard to this clone: The junction departs from germline at one end; a sequencing error may be responsible. Other DNA sequences in the sample encode the same CDR3. The chain employs TRBV7-7 and TRBJ2-1; D perhaps matches TRBD1 (6 bases). The germline V gene encodes CDR1 SSHAT and CDR2 FNYEAQ (reference sequence). This CDR3 has 13 residues. CDR3 residues: CASSLGLGGEQFF. The CDR3 coding sequence is TGTGCTAGCAGCTTAGGGTTAGGGGGTGAGCAGTTCTTC.